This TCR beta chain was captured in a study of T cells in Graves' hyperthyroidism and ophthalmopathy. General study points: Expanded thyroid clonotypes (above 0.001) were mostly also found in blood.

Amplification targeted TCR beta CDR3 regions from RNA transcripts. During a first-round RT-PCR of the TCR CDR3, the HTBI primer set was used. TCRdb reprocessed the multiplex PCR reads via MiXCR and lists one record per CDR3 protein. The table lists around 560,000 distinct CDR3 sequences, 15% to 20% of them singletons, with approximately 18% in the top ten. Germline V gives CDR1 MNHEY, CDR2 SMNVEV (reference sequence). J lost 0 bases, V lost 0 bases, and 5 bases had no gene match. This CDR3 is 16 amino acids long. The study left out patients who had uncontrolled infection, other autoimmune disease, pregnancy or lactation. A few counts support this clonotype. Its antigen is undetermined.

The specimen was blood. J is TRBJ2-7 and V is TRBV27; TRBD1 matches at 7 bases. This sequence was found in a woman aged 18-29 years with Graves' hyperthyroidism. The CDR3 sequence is CASSLSWDSDSYEQYF. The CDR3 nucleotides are TGTGCCAGCAGTTTATCTTGGGACAGTGACTCCTACGAGCAGTACTTC.